This is a list of T cell receptor beta chains from one sample in a study of blood T cells in healthy people across ages. TCRdb reprocessed the 5' RACE reads via MiXCR and lists one record per CDR3 protein. The table lists almost 1 million distinct CDR3 sequences, 45% to 60% of them singletons, with about 21% in the top ten. The sample was blood. The receptors were gathered from a woman aged 55-69 years in good health. CDR3s include the opening cysteine and the closing phenylalanine or tryptophan. A D gene is named only where the DNA matches it firmly. Clone size is given for some rows only: seen once, a few or many times, or a class if the clone is expanded.

d_call j_call clone_size v_call cdr3_nt cdr3_aa
- TRBJ1-6 once TRBV25-1 TGTGCCAGCAGTGTGACCGGGAAATCACCCCTCCACTTT CASSVTGKSPLHF
- TRBJ2-7 - TRBV18 TGTGCCAGCTCACCTTCTTCAACCTACGAGCAGTACTTC CASSPSSTYEQYF
TRBD1 TRBJ2-1 - TRBV4-2 TGTGCCAGCAGCCGCAACAGGGGGGTGCAGTTCTTC CASSRNRGVQFF
- TRBJ2-3 - TRBV20-1 TGCAGCGTAAGACCGATGGATACGCAGTATTTT CSVRPMDTQYF
- TRBJ2-7 - TRBV5-6 TGTGCCAGCAGCCCCCAGACTAGACGAACCTACGAGCAGTACTTC CASSPQTRRTYEQYF
- TRBJ1-2 - TRBV28 TGTGCCAGCAGTTTGAACCTTTATGGCTACACCTTC CASSLNLYGYTF
- TRBJ2-3 - TRBV12-3/TRBV12-4 TGTGCCAGCAGTTTACTCGCGGGAACGGGTGATACGCAGTATTTT CASSLLAGTGDTQYF
- TRBJ2-6 once TRBV7-9 TGTGCCAGCAGCCAAGGCAAGGGACCGACAAGCTCTGGGGCCAACGTCCTGACTTTC CASSQGKGPTSSGANVLTF
TRBD1 TRBJ1-1 - TRBV20-1 TGCAGTTCACCTGGGGGACAGCCGAACGCTGAAGCTTTCTTT CSSPGGQPNAEAFF
TRBD2 TRBJ2-1 - TRBV20-1 TGCAGTGCCCGGCGTACTAGCGGGGCTTCCTACAATGAGCAGTTCTTC CSARRTSGASYNEQFF
- TRBJ2-3 few TRBV18 TGTGCCAGCTCAGGCCAGGGTGTAGGAGATACGCAGTATTTT CASSGQGVGDTQYF
TRBD1 TRBJ2-7 many TRBV5-1 TGCGCCAGCAGCTTGCAACAGGGGCCCTACTACGAGCAGTACTTC CASSLQQGPYYEQYF
- TRBJ2-2 - TRBV7-9 TGTGCCAGCAGCAACTCGAACACCGGGGAGCTGTTTTTT CASSNSNTGELFF
- TRBJ2-5 - TRBV18 TGTGCCAGCTCACCACCGGATTGGGAGGCCGAGACCCAGTACTTC CASSPPDWEAETQYF
- TRBJ2-3 - TRBV4-1 TGCGCCAGCAGCCAAGTTGGGCCGGGAGGCACAGATACGCAGTATTTT CASSQVGPGGTDTQYF
- TRBJ2-7 - TRBV7-9 TGTGCCAGCAGCCCATTAGACGGAGCTTACGAGCAGTACTTC CASSPLDGAYEQYF
- TRBJ2-3 - TRBV14 TGTGCCAGCAGCCAATGGGAAGGGACTCTAGAGTCAGATACGCAGTATTTT CASSQWEGTLESDTQYF
- TRBJ2-1 - TRBV6-2/TRBV6-3 TGTGCCAGCAGTCGCCAGGGGGGTGAGCAGTTCTTC CASSRQGGEQFF
- TRBJ2-1 few TRBV5-1 TGCGCCAGCAGCTTGGTGGTGGGTAGCTCCTACAATGAGCAGTTCTTC CASSLVVGSSYNEQFF
- TRBJ1-1 few TRBV4-3 TGCGCCAGCAGCCAAGATGGGGTTACTGAAGCTTTCTTT CASSQDGVTEAFF
- TRBJ2-7 - TRBV28 TGTGCCAGCAGTCTCCCGTTCGAAGGGGTTGGCGAGCAGTACTTC CASSLPFEGVGEQYF
- TRBJ1-2 - TRBV10-3 TGTGCCATCAGTGAGGACAGAACCTATGGCTACACCTTC CAISEDRTYGYTF
- TRBJ1-3 - TRBV28 TGTGCCAGCAGTTCCCGGGGAGGGCCAGGAAACACCATATATTTT CASSSRGGPGNTIYF
TRBD1 TRBJ2-5 few TRBV3-1 TGTGCCAGCAGCCGAGGGACAGTTCTCCGCGAGACCCAGTACTTC CASSRGTVLRETQYF
TRBD1 TRBJ2-7 few TRBV7-2 TGTGCCAGCAGCTTCCAGGGACAGGGGGGCGAGCAGTACTTC CASSFQGQGGEQYF
TRBD1 TRBJ2-7 - TRBV6-5 TGTGCCAGCGGAGGGGACAGGTCGTACGAGCAGTACTTC CASGGDRSYEQYF
TRBD2 TRBJ2-5 - TRBV20-1 TGCAGTGCTAGAATAGGCGGGAGGTCCCAAGAGACCCAGTACTTC CSARIGGRSQETQYF
- TRBJ2-7 - TRBV29-1 TGCAGCGTTGATCCGGGGTTGTCCTACGAGCAGTACTTC CSVDPGLSYEQYF
TRBD1 TRBJ2-7 - TRBV4-1 TGCGCCAGCGGCGAAGGGGGCTACTACGAGCAGTACTTC CASGEGGYYEQYF
- TRBJ2-3 once TRBV27 TGTGCCAGCAGTCCGACGTGGGGTGCTCCCACAGATACGCAGTATTTT CASSPTWGAPTDTQYF
- TRBJ2-7 - TRBV29-1 TGCAGCGGTTGGGTTGCCTACGAGCAATACTTC CSGWVAYEQYF
- TRBJ2-5 few TRBV5-1 TGCGCCAGCAGCTTGGCCGACGGAATAGAGACCCAGTACTTC CASSLADGIETQYF
- TRBJ1-4 - TRBV4-2 TGTGCCAGCAACCAGCGCCCGACCGGTCTACAGGGTCTAAATGAAAAACTGTTTTTT CASNQRPTGLQGLNEKLFF
- TRBJ2-2 - TRBV12-3/TRBV12-4 TGTGCCATCTCCACGGACTTCCCGAACACCGAGGAGCTGTTTTTT CAISTDFPNTEELFF
TRBD2 TRBJ2-2 - TRBV7-7 TGTGCCAGCAGCTTTGGTGGGAGGGGAACCGGGGAGCTGTTTTTT CASSFGGRGTGELFF
- TRBJ1-1 - TRBV9 TGTGCCAGCAGCGTTGGTGGGGGGAGCACTGAAGCTTTCTTT CASSVGGGSTEAFF
TRBD1 TRBJ2-1 - TRBV29-1 TGCAGCGGGGGACAGGGGGCAAACTACAATGAGCAGTTCTTC CSGGQGANYNEQFF
- TRBJ2-5 - TRBV11-2 TGTGCCAGCAGCTTAGGTGCCGGGGGCTCCCTGGTGGAGACCCAGTACTTC CASSLGAGGSLVETQYF
- TRBJ2-1 - TRBV7-9 TGTGCCAGCAGCTTAGCCTCCCTAGCGAACCCTAGGAATGAGCAGTTCTTC CASSLASLANPRNEQFF
- TRBJ1-6 - TRBV5-1 TGCGCCAGCAGCTTGGCGCAGGGTTCACCCCTCCACTTT CASSLAQGSPLHF
- TRBJ1-1 - TRBV10-3 TGTGCCATCAGTAATACAGGGCGGGGCGACACTGAAGCTTTCTTT CAISNTGRGDTEAFF